This TCR beta chain was found in a study of T-cell reconstitution after alpha-beta-depleted transplantation in children. For TCRbeta, the library was prepared with unique molecular identifiers. TCRdb called the PCR reads again in MiXCR, with one record for every CDR3 protein. The sample contains around 380,000 distinct CDR3 sequences, about a tenth of which appear only once. The CDR3 sequence is 15 residues long. CDR1 is LGHDT, CDR2 YNNKEL, per germline (reference sequence). V shed 3 bases and J shed 0 bases, with 6 bases lying between them. The table lists this clonotype with a few counts. V gene TRBV3-1 combines with J gene TRBJ2-6; no firm D call. Source: PBMCs from the stem cell graft donor, taken from the stem cell graft. This sequence was found in a human donor who donated a stem cell graft to a child with acute myeloid leukemia. This CDR3 is CASSQLYSGANVLTF. CDR3 in DNA: TGTGCCAGCAGCCAGCTCTACTCTGGGGCCAACGTCCTGACTTTC. Complete variable domain (other parts from reference TRBV3-1 and TRBJ2-6): DTAVSQTPKYLVTQMGNDKSIKCEQNLGHDTMYWYKQDSKKFLKIMFSYNNKELIINETVPNRFSPKSPDKAHLNLHINSLELGDSAVYFCASSQLYSGANVLTFGAGSRLTVL.